This note documents a single T cell receptor (beta chain) sequence. Its target is unknown. This specimen comes from a study of shared clonotypes between healthy human individuals. Looking at the study overall: The cohort had two women and a few men, ages 18 to 49. General observations from the study: Larger estimated richness was generally seen in naive subsets than in memory subsets. Four donors had around 5% of their naive CD4 clonotypes in common.

Germline V gene sequence: CDR1 LNHDA, CDR2 SQIVND (reference sequence). There are 14 residues in the CDR3. The germline V and J ends were trimmed by 7 bases and 3 bases, with 15 bases remaining between them. On sorted subsets, replicate PCRs used approximately 190 ng DNA, or 25,000 to 35,000 T cell genomes. The method was immunoSEQ multiplex PCR; TCRdb's version includes in-frame clones alone and lacks a portion of them. The sample carries about 2 million clones, about 95% recorded once. The naive CD8 fraction comprised CD45RO-negative cells positively selected for CCR7 and excluded terminally differentiated effector memory CD45RA+ cells.

The chain has TRBV19 and TRBJ1-1, with a possible D match to TRBD1 (5 bases). This clonotype was sampled from a man aged 18 to 29 in good health. The sequencing sample was made of naive CD8+ T cells sorted from blood. CDR3 DNA sequence: TGTGCCAGTACCCCCGGGGGGTCGGACACTGAAGCTTTCTTT. Residues: CASTPGGSDTEAFF.